The present TCR beta chain was sequenced within a study of blood T cell repertoires in COVID-19. The protocol was immunoSEQ multiplex PCR, while the TCRdb copy is restricted to in-frame clones and leaves out a portion. The table has 150,000 to 200,000 clones, more than 75% seen once. This clone is a singleton in its sample. Sequencing used peripheral blood. The TCR originated in a man aged 40-50 years with active or convalescent COVID-19.

This CDR3 is CASSLEGGNYGYTF. DNA for the CDR3: TGCGCCAGCAGCTTAGAGGGAGGGAACTATGGCTACACCTTC. This chain joins TRBV5-1 and TRBJ1-2; D gene uncertain. The V gene lost 2 bases and the J gene lost 2 bases, with 10 bases spanning the gap. The CDR3 is 14 amino acids. Per germline, CDR1 SGHRS and CDR2 YFSETQ.